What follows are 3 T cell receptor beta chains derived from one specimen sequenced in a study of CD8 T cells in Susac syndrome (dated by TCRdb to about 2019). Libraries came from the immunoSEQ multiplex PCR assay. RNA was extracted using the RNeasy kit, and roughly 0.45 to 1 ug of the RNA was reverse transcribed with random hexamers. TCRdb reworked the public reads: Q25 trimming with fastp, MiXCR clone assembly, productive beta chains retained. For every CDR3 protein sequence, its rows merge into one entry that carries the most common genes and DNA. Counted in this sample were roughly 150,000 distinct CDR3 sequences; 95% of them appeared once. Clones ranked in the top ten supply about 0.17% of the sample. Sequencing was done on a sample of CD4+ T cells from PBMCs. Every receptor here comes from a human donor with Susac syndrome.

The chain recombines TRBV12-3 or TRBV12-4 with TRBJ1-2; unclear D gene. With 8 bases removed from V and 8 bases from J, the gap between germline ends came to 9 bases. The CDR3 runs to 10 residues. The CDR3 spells CASGNRGYTF. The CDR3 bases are TGTGCCAGCGGGAACAGAGGCTACACCTTC.

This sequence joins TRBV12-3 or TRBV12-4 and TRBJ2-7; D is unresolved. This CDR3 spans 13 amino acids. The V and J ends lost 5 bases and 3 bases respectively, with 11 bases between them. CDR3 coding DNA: TGTGCCAGCAGTGGAAGTATCAACTACGAGCAGTACTTC. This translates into CASSGSINYEQYF.

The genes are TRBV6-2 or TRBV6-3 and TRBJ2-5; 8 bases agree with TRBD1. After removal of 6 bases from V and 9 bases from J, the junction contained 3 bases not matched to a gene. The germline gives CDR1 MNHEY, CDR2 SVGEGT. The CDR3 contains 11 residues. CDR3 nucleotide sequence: TGTGCCAGCAGCGAGGGACAGGCCCAGTACTTC. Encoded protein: CASSEGQAQYF.